Sequencing of this T cell receptor beta chain was carried out in a study of tumor-infiltrating lymphocytes in primary liver carcinoma (dated by TCRdb to between 2016 and 2019). Study-level background: The five patients, three men and two women aged 30 to 69 years, had hepatocellular carcinoma (four) or combined HCC and intrahepatic cholangiocarcinoma (one). Agilent mRNA microarray profiling was performed on the roughly 25 tumor region samples to relate TCRbeta repertoire diversity to the local molecular phenotype. A total of 35 specimens from 5 patients, comprising 25 or so tumor regions, 5 adjacent noncancerous liver tissues and 5 peripheral blood samples, were covered by TCRbeta repertoire sequencing. The tumors of the five patients were staged as T1-T3 N0M0, with maximum diameters ranging from roughly 4.2 to 11 cm. Samples yielded roughly 3.65 to 7.5 million productive TCRbeta reads; read depth did not differ significantly between tissue types. Reproducibility between technical replicate repertoires was high, with correlation coefficients above 0.95 and mean shared-clone rates approximately 0.88. Across five regions of each liver tumor, along with adjacent normal tissue and blood, the study brought together TCRbeta repertoire sequencing, expression microarrays and whole-exome sequencing.

Using a constant-region primer and ProtoScript II reverse transcriptase, TCRbeta-specific cDNA was reverse-transcribed from approximately 500 ng total RNA. The TCRbeta libraries were prepared through three rounds of nested multiplex PCR following a slightly modified ARM-PCR procedure. Each of the first two PCR rounds ran for around 11 cycles and used multiplex TRBV1-TRBV30 forward primers together with a Cbeta reverse primer. Sample barcodes and Illumina adapters were added in a final 25-cycle PCR with Deep VentR polymerase. Before sequencing, amplicons of 200-500 bp were gel-purified using a QIAquick gel extraction kit. An Illumina HiSeq 2500 was used to sequence the TCRbeta amplicons, generating 250-bp paired-end reads. As for the authors' bioinformatics: Trimmomatic v0.33 was used to quality-trim the reads, and FLASH v1.2.11 was used to merge paired reads so that full CDR3 sequences could be recovered. V, D and J germline segments were assigned to the rearranged TCRbeta sequences using MiGEC v1.2.1b. Clonotype statistics and Shannon-Wiener diversity indices were calculated with VDJtools v1.0.0. Except for diversity analysis, only each sample's 250 most abundant clonotypes were used in subsequent analyses to reduce sampling bias. TCRdb trimmed the raw reads at Q25, called clones with MiXCR and kept productive beta chains. Each entry merges the rows of one CDR3 protein and shows their most common DNA and genes. These V and J calls rely on TCRdb rather than the paper's analysis. The sample records approximately 100,000 distinct CDR3 sequences, 65% to 75% of which are singletons. The ten largest account for 9% to 15% of the sample.

The germline V gene supplies CDR1 MNHEY and CDR2 SVGAGI. Its CDR3 holds 18 amino acids, cysteine through phenylalanine. Just CDR3 DNA is preserved here, 54 bases in frame from base 1. General study outcomes and caveats: A significantly larger repertoire fraction was made up by the top 250 clones in tumors than in blood (p = 0.039). Because only the TCR beta chain was sequenced and unpaired alpha chains were not captured, true repertoire diversity is likely underestimated. Repertoire overlap was higher between tumor regions (mean around 35%) than tumor-adjacent (17%) or tumor-blood (14%) pairs, consistent with antigen-driven expansion. Only about 8-24% of top clones were present in all five regions of a tumor, suggesting spatial heterogeneity of tumor-infiltrating T cells. The study included only four to six patients, and the authors note findings should be validated in a larger study. Bulk unsorted samples precluded comparing CD4+ and CD8+ T cell repertoires.

Total RNA and DNA were co-extracted without cell sorting from around 20-30 mg of bulk tissue using the AllPrep DNA/RNA mini kit. Roughly 5 patients with histopathologically diagnosed primary liver carcinoma underwent surgical resection in China between November 2015 and March 2016. At the time of sampling, the patients were treatment-naive and had chronic HBV infection. Each tumor was sampled at five spatially separated regions: the superior, inferior, left-lateral and right-lateral poles and the tumor centre. Histological examination found more than 75% viable tumor cells in every tumor sample. Pieces of fresh tumor and adjacent tissue were cut in half, with one half kept in RNAlater at -80 degrees C and the other half sent for histology. About this clonotype: What this receptor recognizes is not known. Sequence at one end of the junction differs from germline and may be a read error.

The chain is made from TRBV6-5 and TRBJ1-6, with the D gene too uncertain to name. The clonotype comes from a woman aged 60-70 years with primary liver carcinoma and hepatitis B virus infection. Sequencing input: liver tumor tissue from sampling region 2. Interpreted using the paper, the cell subset or site label stands for: tumor region T2, inferior pole. Read as DNA, the sequence is TGTGTCAGCAGTTACTCCCGGAGCGGGCGCGCGAATTCCTCACCCCTCCACTTT. It encodes CVSSYSRSGRANSSPLHF.